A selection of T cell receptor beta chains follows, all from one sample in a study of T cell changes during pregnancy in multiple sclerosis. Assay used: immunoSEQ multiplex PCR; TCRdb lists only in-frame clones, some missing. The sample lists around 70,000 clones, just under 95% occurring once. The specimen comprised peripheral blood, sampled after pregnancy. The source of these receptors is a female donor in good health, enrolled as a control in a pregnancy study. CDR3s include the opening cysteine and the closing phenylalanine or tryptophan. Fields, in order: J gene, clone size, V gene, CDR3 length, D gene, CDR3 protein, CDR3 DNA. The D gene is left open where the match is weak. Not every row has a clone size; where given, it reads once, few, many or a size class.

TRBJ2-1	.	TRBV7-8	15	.	CASSAARVRGNEQFF	TGTGCCAGCAGCGCCGCGCGGGTGCGTGGCAATGAGCAGTTCTTC
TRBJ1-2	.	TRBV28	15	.	CASSSPPGGRYGYTF	TGTGCCAGCAGTTCCCCCCCTGGGGGCCGGTATGGCTACACCTTC
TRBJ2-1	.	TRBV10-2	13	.	CASSDDTRGGQFF	TGCGCCAGCAGTGACGACACAAGGGGTGGGCAGTTCTTC
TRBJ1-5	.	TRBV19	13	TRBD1	CASSKDRARPQHF	TGTGCCAGTAGTAAGGACAGGGCCCGGCCCCAGCATTTT
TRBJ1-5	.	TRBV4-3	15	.	CASSHHQADNQPQHF	TGCGCCAGCAGCCATCACCAGGCAGACAATCAGCCCCAGCATTTT
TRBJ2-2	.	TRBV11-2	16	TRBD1	CASSSGQGGNTGELFF	TGTGCCAGCAGCTCGGGACAGGGGGGAAACACCGGGGAGCTGTTTTTT
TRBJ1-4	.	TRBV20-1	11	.	CSAGGAGKLFF	TGCAGTGCTGGGGGGGCAGGAAAACTGTTTTTT
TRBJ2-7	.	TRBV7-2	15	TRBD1	CASSLPWDRSHEQYF	TGTGCCAGCAGCTTACCGTGGGACAGGTCCCACGAGCAGTACTTC
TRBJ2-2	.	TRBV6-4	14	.	CASSAELASGELFF	TGTGCCAGCAGTGCCGAACTTGCCTCCGGGGAGCTGTTTTTT
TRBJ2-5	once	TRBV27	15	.	CASSLMVAPQETQYF	TGTGCCAGCAGCCTAATGGTAGCGCCGCAAGAGACCCAGTACTTC
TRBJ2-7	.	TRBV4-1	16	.	CASSQAGRPATYEQYF	TGCGCCAGCAGCCAGGCGGGACGACCTGCTACCTACGAGCAGTACTTC
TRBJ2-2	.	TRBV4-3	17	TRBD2	CASSQAQSGRAGGELFF	TGCGCCAGCAGCCAAGCCCAAAGCGGGAGGGCCGGCGGGGAGCTGTTTTTT
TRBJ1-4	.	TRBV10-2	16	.	CASSDGGIATNEKLFF	TGCGCCAGCAGTGACGGGGGGATTGCAACTAATGAAAAACTGTTTTTT
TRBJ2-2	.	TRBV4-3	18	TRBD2	CASSQDTVQRENTGELFF	TGCGCCAGCAGCCAAGATACGGTCCAGCGGGAAAACACCGGGGAGCTGTTTTTT
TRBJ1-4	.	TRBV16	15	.	CASSQTQGNNEKLFF	TGTGCCAGCAGCCAAACCCAGGGGAATAATGAAAAACTGTTTTTT
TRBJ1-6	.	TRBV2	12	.	CASRTAESPLHF	TGTGCCAGCAGGACAGCCGAGTCACCCCTCCACTTT
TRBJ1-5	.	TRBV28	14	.	CASSGLTGNQPQHF	TGTGCCAGCAGTGGCCTGACTGGGAATCAGCCCCAGCATTTT
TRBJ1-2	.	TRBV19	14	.	CASSTRGGDYGYTF	TGTGCCAGTAGTACCCGCGGGGGGGATTATGGCTACACCTTC
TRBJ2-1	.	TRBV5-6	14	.	CASSFSSAYNEQFF	TGTGCCAGCAGCTTCTCTAGCGCCTACAATGAGCAGTTCTTC
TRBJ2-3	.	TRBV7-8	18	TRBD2	CASSFLLAGAPGTDTQYF	TGTGCCAGCAGCTTTCTCCTAGCGGGAGCCCCCGGTACAGATACGCAGTATTTT
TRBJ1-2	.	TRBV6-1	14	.	CASSESGGLGGYTF	TGTGCCAGCAGTGAATCGGGGGGGTTGGGAGGCTACACCTTC
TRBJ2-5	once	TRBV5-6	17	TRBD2	CASSFSGLAVDQETQYF	TGTGCCAGCAGCTTCTCGGGACTAGCGGTGGACCAAGAGACCCAGTACTTC
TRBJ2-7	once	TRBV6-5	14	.	CASSYFNRQNEQYF	TGTGCCAGCAGTTACTTTAACCGACAGAACGAGCAGTACTTC
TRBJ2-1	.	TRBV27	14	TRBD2	CASSWTSGGHEQFF	TGTGCCAGCAGTTGGACTAGCGGGGGACATGAGCAGTTCTTC
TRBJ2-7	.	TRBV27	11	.	CASSRKGEQYF	TGTGCCAGCAGTCGGAAGGGGGAGCAGTACTTC
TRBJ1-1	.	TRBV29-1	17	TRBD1	CSVEEPGQGTRNTEAFF	TGCAGCGTTGAAGAGCCGGGACAGGGGACCAGGAACACTGAAGCTTTCTTT
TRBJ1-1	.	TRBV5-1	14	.	CASSLQEGYTEAFF	TGCGCCAGCAGCTTGCAGGAGGGTTACACTGAAGCTTTCTTT
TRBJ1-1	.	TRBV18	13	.	CASSPRTPTEAFF	TGTGCCAGCTCACCTAGGACACCAACTGAAGCTTTCTTT
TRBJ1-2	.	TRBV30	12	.	CAWSDRGGGYTF	TGTGCCTGGAGTGACAGAGGGGGAGGCTACACCTTC
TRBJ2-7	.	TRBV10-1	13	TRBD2	CASSPLAGSEQYF	TGCGCCAGCAGTCCCCTAGCGGGGTCAGAGCAGTACTTC
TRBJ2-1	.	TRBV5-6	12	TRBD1	CASSPDRNKQFF	TGTGCCAGCAGCCCGGACAGGAACAAGCAGTTCTTC
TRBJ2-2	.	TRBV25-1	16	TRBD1	CASSEIRGLDTGELFF	TGTGCCAGCAGTGAAATTAGGGGGCTGGACACCGGGGAGCTGTTTTTT
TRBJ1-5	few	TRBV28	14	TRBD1	CASSLGTGLQPQHF	TGTGCCAGCAGTTTAGGGACAGGCTTACAGCCCCAGCATTTT
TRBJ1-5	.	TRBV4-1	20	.	CASSQDLRDRRTISNQPQHF	TGCGCCAGCAGCCAAGATTTAAGAGACAGAAGGACAATAAGCAATCAGCCCCAGCATTTT
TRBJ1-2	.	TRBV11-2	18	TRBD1	CASSSRTGQGARGSGYTF	TGTGCCAGCAGCTCACGGACCGGACAGGGGGCGCGAGGTAGTGGCTACACCTTC
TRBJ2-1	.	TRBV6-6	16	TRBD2	CASSYLASGIRNEQFF	TGTGCCAGCAGTTACCTGGCTAGCGGGATCCGCAATGAGCAGTTCTTC
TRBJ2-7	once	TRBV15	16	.	CATSRDKISSRSEQYF	TGTGCCACCAGCAGAGATAAGATCTCTAGCCGCTCCGAGCAGTACTTC
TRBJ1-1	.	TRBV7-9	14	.	CASSSRDTNTEAFF	TGTGCCAGCAGCTCGAGGGACACCAACACTGAAGCTTTCTTT
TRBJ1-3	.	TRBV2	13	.	CASTGDSGNTIYF	TGTGCCAGCACGGGGGACTCTGGAAACACCATATATTTT
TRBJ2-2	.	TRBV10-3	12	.	CAIRQNTGELFF	TGTGCCATCAGACAGAACACCGGGGAGCTGTTTTTT
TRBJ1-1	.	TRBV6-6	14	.	CASSYPGQYTEAFF	TGTGCCAGCAGTTACCCCGGACAGTACACTGAAGCTTTCTTT
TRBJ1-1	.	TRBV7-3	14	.	CASSAAPMNTEAFF	TGTGCCAGCAGCGCGGCGCCAATGAACACTGAAGCTTTCTTT
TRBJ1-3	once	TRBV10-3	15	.	CAISESREAGNTIYF	TGTGCCATCAGTGAGTCGAGGGAGGCTGGAAACACCATATATTTT
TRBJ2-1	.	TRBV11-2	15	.	CASSLRHDTYNEQFF	TGTGCCAGCAGCTTGAGACACGATACCTACAATGAGCAGTTCTTC
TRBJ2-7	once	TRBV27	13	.	CASKYGDSYEQYF	TGTGCCAGCAAATACGGGGACTCCTACGAGCAGTACTTC
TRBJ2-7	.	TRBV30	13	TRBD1	CAWARTGPYEQYF	TGTGCCTGGGCCCGGACAGGGCCCTACGAGCAGTACTTC
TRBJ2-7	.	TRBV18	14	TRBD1	CASQGQSSSYEQYF	TGTGCCAGCCAGGGACAGTCGAGCTCCTACGAGCAGTACTTC
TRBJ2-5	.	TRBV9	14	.	CASSVEGVAETQYF	TGTGCCAGCAGCGTAGAGGGGGTCGCAGAGACCCAGTACTTC
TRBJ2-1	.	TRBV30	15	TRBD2	CAWSDEREAYNEQFF	TGTGCCTGGAGTGATGAGCGGGAGGCGTACAATGAGCAGTTCTTC
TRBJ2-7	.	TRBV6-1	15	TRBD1	CASSARGTGTPIQYF	TGTGCCAGCAGTGCCCGCGGGACAGGGACTCCAATTCAGTACTTC